These 8 T cell receptor beta chains were all obtained from the same sample, sequenced in a study of blood T cell repertoires in COVID-19. The protocol was immunoSEQ multiplex PCR, while the TCRdb copy is restricted to in-frame clones and leaves out a portion. The table has 410,000 or so clones, around nine tenths seen once; the top ten hold 1.5% to 1.9%. The sequencing input was peripheral blood. The source is a woman aged 40 to 50 with COVID-19, enrolled during active disease.

V gene TRBV7-2 combines with J gene TRBJ2-5; D is possibly TRBD2 (6 bases). CDR3 size: 13 residues. Trimming removed 8 bases from V and 5 bases from J, with 15 bases in between. Germline CDR1 is SGHTA and CDR2 is FQGNSA. As DNA, the CDR3 is TGTGCCAGCCGGGCCGGGAGTTTGGAGACCCAGTACTTC. Protein sequence: CASRAGSLETQYF.

V and J are TRBV19 and TRBJ2-1; D is unclear. Germline values: CDR1 LNHDA, CDR2 SQIVND (reference sequence). This CDR3 region has 16 residues. The V gene lost 3 bases and the J gene lost 0 bases, with 12 bases spanning the gap. The DNA of the CDR3 is TGTGCCAGTAGTATTATCCTCTGGAGCTCCTACAATGAGCAGTTCTTC. The encoded protein is CASSIILWSSYNEQFF.

The genes are TRBV28 and TRBJ2-4; 8 bases match TRBD1. Germline-derived CDR1 and CDR2 are MDHEN and SYDVKM. The CDR3 runs to 20 residues. The V segment lost 4 bases and the J segment 0 bases; nucleotides outside the gene matches: 17. The CDR3: CASSSPPGTGFFLAKNIQYF. The CDR3 bases are TGTGCCAGCAGTTCCCCTCCCGGGACAGGATTCTTTTTAGCCAAAAACATTCAGTACTTC.

The chain joins TRBV7-3 to TRBJ2-3; TRBD2 aligns across 14 bases. Trimming took 5 bases from V and 5 from J; bases not matched to a gene: 9. The CDR3 runs 17 residues. From germline, CDR1 is SGHTA and CDR2 FQGTGA. CDR3 sequence reads: CASSRLGTSGSVDTQYF. CDR3 nucleotide sequence: TGTGCCAGCAGCCGCTTAGGGACTAGCGGGAGCGTAGATACGCAGTATTTT.

V usage is TRBV5-1 and J usage is TRBJ1-1, with 7 bases identical to TRBD1. The CDR3 totals 14 residues. J lost 2 bases, V lost 4 bases, and 5 bases had no gene match. The germline V gene has CDR1 SGHRS and CDR2 YFSETQ. The DNA for the CDR3 is TGCGCCAGCAGCACTGGGACAGCAAACACTGAAGCTTTCTTT. Protein: CASSTGTANTEAFF.

This chain connects TRBV28 to TRBJ1-2, with TRBD1 matching 9 bases. CDR3 length: 17 residues. Germline V CDR1 and CDR2: MDHEN, SYDVKM. After removal of 6 bases from V and 8 bases from J, the junction contained 19 bases not matched to a gene. The CDR3 spells CASSPASRTGAGRGYTF. The CDR3 DNA follows: TGTGCCAGCAGCCCTGCTAGCCGGACAGGGGCAGGTAGGGGCTACACCTTC.

V usage is TRBV7-2 and J usage is TRBJ1-5; the match to TRBD1 covers 7 bases. V dropped 6 bases and J dropped 3; count of bases not matched to a gene: 5. The CDR3 extends over 14 amino acids. The V gene's germline CDR1 is SGHTA and CDR2 FQGNSA. The CDR3 DNA follows: TGTGCCAGCAGTTTTACAGGGGCCAATCAGCCCCAGCATTTT. Residues: CASSFTGANQPQHF.

This rearrangement joins TRBV14 to TRBJ2-7; D gene unclear. The germline V gene encodes CDR1 SGHDN and CDR2 FVKESK. The CDR3 is made up of 15 amino acids. The V end was cut by 1 base, the J end by 0 bases, with 10 bases between. The CDR3 loop reads CASSQAVTASYEQYF. The CDR3 coding sequence is TGTGCCAGCAGCCAAGCGGTCACAGCCTCCTACGAGCAGTACTTC.